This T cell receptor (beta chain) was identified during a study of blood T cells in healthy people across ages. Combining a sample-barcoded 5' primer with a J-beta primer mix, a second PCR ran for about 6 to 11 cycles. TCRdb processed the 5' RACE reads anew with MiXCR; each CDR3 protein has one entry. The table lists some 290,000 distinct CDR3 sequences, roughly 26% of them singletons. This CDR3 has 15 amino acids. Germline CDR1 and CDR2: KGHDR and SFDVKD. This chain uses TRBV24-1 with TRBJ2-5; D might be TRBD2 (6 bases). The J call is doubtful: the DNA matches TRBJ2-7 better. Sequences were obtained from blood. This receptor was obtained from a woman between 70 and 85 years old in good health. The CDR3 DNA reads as TGTGCCACCAGTGATTCAGAGGGAGGAGTCGGCGAGCAGTACTTC. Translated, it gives CATSDSEGGVGEQYF.